Each of the 14 T cell receptor beta chains below was sequenced from the same sample in a study of CD8 T cells in Susac syndrome. The authors reverse transcribed roughly 0.45 to 1 ug RNA with random hexamers. TCRdb recomputed calls from the immunoSEQ multiplex PCR reads with MiXCR, one row per CDR3 protein. The top ten hold roughly 0.25% of the sample, which has about 130,000 distinct CDR3 sequences, about 90% seen once. Sequencing input: CD8+ T cells from PBMCs. All receptors come from a human donor with multiple sclerosis.

The genes are TRBV19 and TRBJ1-1; a possible D gene is TRBD1 (5 bases). This CDR3 is built from 12 residues. The germline V gene encodes CDR1 LNHDA and CDR2 SQIVND (reference sequence). V was trimmed by 3 bases and J by 3 bases, leaving 5 bases between them. The CDR3 nucleotides read TGTGCCAGTAGTATCAGGGACACTGAAGCTTTCTTT. This translates into CASSIRDTEAFF.

J is TRBJ2-2 and V is TRBV9; a weak D match, TRBD1 (5 bases). V gave up 7 bases and J gave up 6 bases, with 16 bases separating them. Germline V lookup: CDR1 SGDLS, CDR2 YYNGEE. This CDR3 region has 14 residues. CDR3 coding DNA: TGTGCCAGCGAAGGGGCTAATGGCGCCGGGGAGCTGTTTTTT. Translating gives CASEGANGAGELFF.

This clonotype was seen a single time. The V gene is TRBV10-3, the J gene TRBJ2-3; D possibly corresponds to TRBD1 (6 bases). The CDR3 is 16 amino acids. V lost 3 bases to trimming and J lost 8 bases, with 21 bases between them. Germline V gene lookup returns CDR1 ENHRY and CDR2 SYGVKD. In nucleotides, the CDR3 is TGTGCCATCAGTGACCCAGGGGACACCACTCATGTTACGCAGTATTTT. Translating gives CAISDPGDTTHVTQYF.

This sequence joins TRBV12-3 or TRBV12-4 and TRBJ2-5, with 9 bases matching TRBD2. V lost 2 bases to trimming and J lost 5 bases; unmatched junction nucleotides: 6. The CDR3 consists of 15 residues. CDR3 in amino acids: CASSLRASGTETQYF. Here the CDR3 DNA reads TGTGCCAGCAGTTTAAGGGCTAGCGGGACGGAGACCCAGTACTTC.

The J gene is TRBJ2-3, the V gene TRBV27, with D hard to call. The V and J ends lost 8 bases and 6 bases respectively, with 12 bases between them. This CDR3 contains 12 residues. Germline CDR1 and CDR2: MNHEY and SMNVEV (reference sequence). The CDR3 protein is CASGFSWDTQYF. The DNA of the CDR3 is TGTGCCAGCGGATTTTCCTGGGATACGCAGTATTTT.

The CDR3: CASSYLGPNYGYTF. The CDR3 DNA reads as TGTGCCAGCAGTTATCTCGGCCCTAACTATGGCTACACCTTC. The J gene is TRBJ1-2, the V gene TRBV6-2 or TRBV6-3; the D is unclear. This CDR3 is 14 amino acids long. CDR1 and CDR2 from the germline V gene are MNHEY and SVGEGT. The V end lost 3 bases, the J end lost 0 bases, and 8 bases lay between the germline ends.

The gene calls are TRBV28 and TRBJ1-1; D gene unclear. CDR3 size: 14 residues. Trimming cost V 5 bases and J 2 bases, with 12 bases left between them. In germline, CDR1 is MDHEN, CDR2 SYDVKM. The CDR3, as DNA: TGTGCCAGCAGTCTCCCCGGTGGAAACACTGAAGCTTTCTTT. As protein: CASSLPGGNTEAFF.

V usage is TRBV27 and J usage is TRBJ1-2; D not resolved. The CDR3 covers 14 residues. The V end was cut by 0 bases, the J end by 4 bases, with 9 bases between. The V gene's germline CDR1 is MNHEY and CDR2 SMNVEV (reference sequence). CDR3 DNA: TGTGCCAGCAGTTTATCCGCAGGACTCTATGGCTACACCTTC. It encodes CASSLSAGLYGYTF.

The chain has TRBV4-1 and TRBJ2-1; the D gene is possibly TRBD2 (6 bases). The CDR3 extends over 12 amino acids. The germline CDR1 and CDR2 sequences are MGHRA and YSYEKL. Deletions cut 8 bases from V and 5 bases from J, with 10 bases between. Here the CDR3 reads CASRGRNNEQFF. The CDR3 DNA reads as TGCGCCAGCCGGGGGAGAAACAATGAGCAGTTCTTC.

A word on this clonotype: Sequence at one end of the junction differs from germline and may be a read error. This chain connects TRBV4-3 to TRBJ2-2; TRBD1 or TRBD2 may be the D gene (5 bases each). Looked up from germline, CDR1 is LGHNA and CDR2 is YSLEER. The CDR3 has 13 amino acids. The CDR3, as DNA: TGCGCCAGCAGCCTCGCAGGGACCGGGGAGCCGTTTTTT. It yields the protein CASSLAGTGEPFF.

The chain has TRBV28 and TRBJ2-7; no definite D call. This CDR3 has 15 amino acids. V dropped 1 base and J dropped 0 bases, with 10 bases sitting between them. The germline CDR1 and CDR2 sequences are MDHEN and SYDVKM. DNA for the CDR3: TGTGCCAGCAGTTTATATTCAGCCAGCTCCTACGAGCAGTACTTC. This encodes CASSLYSASSYEQYF. Looking up the rest from reference TRBV28 and TRBJ2-7 gives the full variable domain: DVKVTQSSRYLVKRTGEKVFLECVQDMDHENMFWYRQDPGLGLRLIYFSYDVKMKEKGDIPEGYSVSREKKERFSLILESASTNQTSMYLCASSLYSASSYEQYFGPGTRLTVT.

The rearrangement links TRBV20-1 to TRBJ1-4; no firm D call. CDR3 length equals 14 residues. Germline values: CDR1 DFQATT, CDR2 SNEGSKA (reference sequence). Trimming removed 4 bases from V and 8 bases from J, with 17 bases in between. This CDR3 reads CSAKDRLSVEKLFF. In DNA, the CDR3 is TGCAGTGCTAAAGATCGACTTTCGGTAGAAAAACTGTTTTTT.

The rearrangement links TRBV14 to TRBJ2-1; 7 bases line up with TRBD1. The CDR3 totals 16 residues. V dropped 0 bases and J dropped 1; count of bases not matched to a gene: 3. In germline, CDR1 is SGHDN, CDR2 FVKESK. The CDR3: CASSQEETGSYNEQFF. As DNA, the CDR3 is TGTGCCAGCAGCCAAGAAGAGACAGGGTCCTACAATGAGCAGTTCTTC.

This chain uses TRBV20-1 with TRBJ2-7; 8 nucleotides align to TRBD2. V shed 2 bases and J 2 bases; nucleotides not matched to a gene: 2. The CDR3 spans 13 residues. Germline V lookup: CDR1 DFQATT, CDR2 SNEGSKA (reference sequence). CDR3 coding DNA: TGCAGTGCTAGAACCGGGAGGGCCTACGAGCAGTACTTC. It codes for CSARTGRAYEQYF.